The rows below give T cell receptor beta chains drawn from one sample of a study of shared clonotypes between healthy human individuals. Clones were sequenced by immunoSEQ multiplex PCR, and TCRdb holds only the in-frame ones, with some missing. The table lists 2,100,000 or so clones, roughly 95% of them singletons. Sequencing was done on a sample of naive CD4+ T cells sorted from blood. The source is a young man in good health. Each CDR3 is given with its conserved first and last residue. The D gene is left open where the match is weak. A row's size may be missing; if present it is once, few, many or a size class.

D | J | V | size | CDR3 | DNA
- | TRBJ1-2 | TRBV4-1 | - | CASSQEGLVGYTF | TGCGCCAGCAGCCAAGAGGGACTGGTTGGCTACACCTTC
- | TRBJ2-7 | TRBV13 | - | CASSLQSIYYEQYF | TGTGCCAGCAGCTTACAAAGCATATATTACGAGCAGTACTTC
TRBD2 | TRBJ2-5 | TRBV5-4 | - | CASSAAGAQETQYF | TGTGCCAGCAGCGCTGCGGGAGCTCAAGAGACCCAGTACTTC
- | TRBJ2-7 | TRBV18 | - | CASSDLYEQYF | TGTGCCAGCTCAGATTTATACGAGCAGTACTTC
- | TRBJ2-1 | TRBV18 | once | CASSPRSLVNEQFF | TGTGCCAGCTCACCACGGAGTCTAGTCAATGAGCAGTTCTTC
TRBD1 | TRBJ2-7 | TRBV6-5 | - | CAPHLRRDRGGEQYF | TGTGCCCCCCACCTACGCCGGGACAGGGGAGGAGAGCAGTACTTC
- | TRBJ2-5 | TRBV28 | - | CASSFMAAGSETQYF | TGTGCCAGCAGTTTCATGGCCGCAGGATCGGAGACCCAGTACTTC
- | TRBJ1-1 | TRBV29-1 | - | CSVADTEAFF | TGCAGCGTCGCTGACACTGAAGCTTTCTTT
- | TRBJ1-4 | TRBV30 | - | CAWRLENEKLFF | TGTGCCTGGAGGTTGGAAAATGAAAAACTGTTTTTT
- | TRBJ2-5 | TRBV29-1 | - | CSALLGVGQETQYF | TGCAGCGCCCTTCTTGGAGTTGGCCAAGAGACCCAGTACTTC
- | TRBJ1-1 | TRBV11-2 | - | CASSHGRISWNTEAFF | TGTGCCAGCAGCCACGGGCGGATTTCATGGAACACTGAAGCTTTCTTT
- | TRBJ2-1 | TRBV7-2 | - | CASSFRRNEQFF | TGTGCCAGCAGCTTCCGGAGGAATGAGCAGTTCTTC
TRBD1 | TRBJ1-6 | TRBV7-3 | - | CASSLSGTDSPLHF | TGTGCCAGCAGCTTATCAGGGACAGATTCACCCCTCCACTTT
- | TRBJ2-7 | TRBV29-1 | - | CSDKAGTTYEQYF | TGCAGCGACAAAGCGGGCACTACCTACGAGCAGTACTTC
- | TRBJ2-2 | TRBV2 | - | CASSVGTNTGELFF | TGTGCCAGCAGTGTTGGGACGAACACCGGGGAGCTGTTTTTT
- | TRBJ2-6 | TRBV5-4 | - | CASSGEHGRGSGANVLTF | TGTGCCAGCAGCGGGGAACATGGGCGGGGCTCTGGGGCCAACGTCCTGACTTTC
TRBD2 | TRBJ2-7 | TRBV5-6 | - | CASSLPTSGSYEQYF | TGTGCCAGCAGCCTGCCGACTAGCGGGAGCTACGAGCAGTACTTC
- | TRBJ2-7 | TRBV19 | - | CASSILPISSTYEQYF | TGTGCCAGTAGTATCCTCCCCATCTCTAGTACCTACGAGCAGTACTTC
- | TRBJ1-2 | TRBV30 | - | CAWSVGRRNYGYTF | TGTGCCTGGAGTGTCGGCCGGCGGAACTATGGCTACACCTTC
- | TRBJ2-6 | TRBV11-2 | - | CASSQARVAGANVLTF | TGTGCCAGCAGTCAAGCGCGAGTTGCTGGGGCCAACGTCCTGACTTTC
- | TRBJ1-2 | TRBV30 | - | CAWSVQRGRGGYTF | TGTGCCTGGAGTGTACAGAGGGGGAGGGGTGGCTACACCTTC
- | TRBJ2-7 | TRBV7-2 | - | CASSPPSSYEQYF | TGTGCCAGCAGCCCTCCAAGCTCCTACGAGCAGTACTTC
TRBD2 | TRBJ2-3 | TRBV6-5 | once | CASRRTSGAGDTQYF | TGTGCCAGCAGGCGGACTAGCGGGGCAGGGGATACGCAGTATTTT
- | TRBJ1-2 | TRBV7-9 | - | CASSTPVANYGHTF | TGTGCCAGCAGTACTCCGGTAGCTAACTATGGCCACACCTTC
- | TRBJ2-3 | TRBV5-4 | - | CASSLVSGITDTQYF | TGTGCCAGCAGCTTGGTTTCTGGAATCACAGATACGCAGTATTTT
TRBD1 | TRBJ1-5 | TRBV5-4 | - | CASSLGSGGGGNQPQHF | TGTGCCAGCAGCTTGGGATCAGGGGGCGGTGGCAATCAGCCCCAGCATTTT
- | TRBJ1-5 | TRBV19 | - | CASTVSDSPNQPQHF | TGTGCCAGTACCGTTTCTGACAGCCCCAATCAGCCCCAGCATTTT
TRBD2 | TRBJ2-7 | TRBV5-5 | once | CASSLEGSGKIEQYF | TGTGCCAGCAGCTTGGAGGGTAGCGGGAAAATCGAGCAGTACTTC
- | TRBJ1-4 | TRBV28 | - | CASRGVGEKLFF | TGTGCCAGCAGGGGGGTTGGGGAAAAACTGTTTTTT
- | TRBJ1-3 | TRBV29-1 | - | CSVAGSGTGNTIYF | TGCAGCGTCGCAGGGTCAGGTACTGGAAACACCATATATTTT
- | TRBJ1-3 | TRBV19 | - | CASSIASSGNTIYF | TGTGCCAGTAGTATAGCTTCATCTGGAAACACCATATATTTT
- | TRBJ1-2 | TRBV19 | - | CASSTAGRVPIGYTF | TGTGCCAGTAGTACCGCTGGGCGGGTACCGATCGGCTACACCTTC
- | TRBJ2-4 | TRBV4-1 | - | CASSQGTEIRIQYF | TGCGCCAGCAGCCAAGGCACGGAGATACGCATTCAGTACTTC
TRBD1 | TRBJ2-1 | TRBV5-4 | - | CASSPVQGDNDEQFF | TGTGCCAGCAGCCCGGTTCAGGGGGACAATGATGAGCAGTTCTTC
- | TRBJ2-3 | TRBV5-4 | - | CASSNAGGTDTQYF | TGTGCCAGCAGTAACGCTGGGGGCACAGATACGCAGTATTTT
- | TRBJ2-7 | TRBV11-2 | - | CASSRTVGRGEQYF | TGTGCCAGCAGCAGGACAGTGGGTCGTGGCGAGCAGTACTTC
- | TRBJ1-2 | TRBV13 | - | CASSPDRNYGYTF | TGTGCCAGCAGTCCGGACAGAAACTATGGCTACACCTTC
TRBD2 | TRBJ2-5 | TRBV9 | - | CASSVSPGLAGEADTETQYF | TGTGCCAGCAGCGTTTCCCCGGGACTAGCGGGAGAAGCGGATACGGAGACCCAGTACTTC
TRBD2 | TRBJ2-7 | TRBV6-1 | - | CASGLAGNYEQYF | TGTGCCAGTGGACTAGCGGGGAACTACGAGCAGTACTTC
- | TRBJ2-3 | TRBV28 | - | CASKGGVDTQYF | TGTGCCAGCAAAGGGGGGGTAGATACGCAGTATTTT